The entry below describes one T cell receptor beta chain. A read error may account for a junction end that differs from germline. An equimolar mix of two oligonucleotides served as the beta constant-region primer for TRBC1 and TRBC2. Ligated cDNA was amplified by four rounds of PCR with nested alpha and beta constant-region primers and SP2. TCRdb reprocessed the UMI-ligation and nested PCR reads via MiXCR and lists one record per CDR3 protein. The repertoire holds about 120,000 distinct CDR3 sequences, with approximately 37% as singletons. The sample originates from a study of naive and memory T cell subsets. The CDR3 has 12 amino acids. CDR1 LGHDT and CDR2 YNNKEL come from the germline V gene (reference sequence).

This sequence was found in a human donor in good health. The sample consisted of central memory CD4+ T cells from blood. The chain uses TRBV3-1 and TRBJ2-1; D unresolved. CDR3 protein: CATADSSNEQFF. The CDR3 bases are TGTGCCACAGCAGACTCCTCCAATGAGCAGTTCTTC.